This T cell receptor (beta chain) comes out of a study of cytomegalovirus exposure and HLA in healthy donors. Trimming pared 6 bases from V and 7 bases from J, leaving 16 bases between. The V gene's germline CDR1 is MNHEY and CDR2 SVGAGI. The CDR3 is made up of 14 amino acids. Primers included in the PCR were 60 Vbeta and 13 Jbeta primers. The repertoire was sequenced with immunoSEQ multiplex PCR; TCRdb's copy has only in-frame clones and lacks some. The table includes some 140,000 clones, around 79% detected once. The receptor was isolated from a woman in her forties or fifties in good health and CMV-seropositive. The chain is built from TRBV6-5 and TRBJ1-5; tentative D call: TRBD1 (5 bases). The sequenced sample was PBMCs. The CDR3 loop reads CASSPTGVGQPQHF. The CDR3, as DNA: TGTGCCAGCAGCCCCACAGGAGTTGGACAGCCCCAGCATTTT.